Presented here are 14 T cell receptor beta chains from one specimen sequenced in a study of T cells after yellow fever vaccination. TCRdb analysed the 5' RACE reads with MiXCR anew, one entry per CDR3 protein. The sample records hundreds of thousands of distinct CDR3 sequences, about 12% being singletons. The starting material was CD4+ T cells sorted from PBMCs, obtained 15 days after the yellow fever booster vaccination. These receptors were taken from a man aged 18 to 30 who received the YFV17D yellow fever vaccine.

The chain carries TRBV10-3 and TRBJ2-1; D unresolved. Germline V gene lookup returns CDR1 ENHRY and CDR2 SYGVKD. This CDR3 has 17 amino acids. The V end lost 5 bases, the J end lost 4 bases, and 21 bases lay between the germline ends. The CDR3 sequence is CAISSVGLAQQYNEQFF. The CDR3 coding sequence is TGTGCCATCAGTTCTGTCGGTTTGGCGCAGCAATACAATGAGCAGTTCTTC.

This clonotype was observed a few times. The chain links TRBV30 to TRBJ1-2; 11 bases are shared with TRBD1. The CDR3 consists of 12 residues. With 3 bases clipped from V and 7 bases from J, the junction kept 1 base outside the gene matches. Germline loops: CDR1 GTSNPN, CDR2 SVGIG (reference sequence). The CDR3: CAWRGQGVGYTF. CDR3 coding DNA: TGTGCCTGGAGGGGACAGGGGGTTGGCTACACCTTC.

This clonotype showed up just a few times. The chain employs TRBV7-9 and TRBJ2-5; a possible D gene is TRBD2 (7 bases). Per the germline V gene, CDR1 is SEHNR and CDR2 is FQNEAQ (reference sequence). The CDR3 spans 14 residues. The germline V and J ends were trimmed by 5 bases and 6 bases, with 16 bases remaining between them. In DNA, the CDR3 is TGTGCCAGCAGCCTGACGGGGGGCTGGAAGACCCAGTACTTC. It encodes CASSLTGGWKTQYF.

This clonotype occurred many times. The rearrangement uses TRBV7-9 and TRBJ2-1; TRBD2 might be the D (7 bases). This CDR3 region has 15 residues. V lost 1 base, J lost 8 bases, and 15 bases lay in between. Germline loops: CDR1 SEHNR, CDR2 FQNEAQ (reference sequence). CDR3 in amino acids: CASSLGIRGGDEQFF. CDR3 sequence (DNA): TGTGCCAGCAGCTTAGGTATTCGCGGGGGCGATGAGCAGTTCTTC. Full variable domain (remainder filled in from reference TRBV7-9 and TRBJ2-1): DTGVSQNPRHKITKRGQNVTFRCDPISEHNRLYWYRQTLGQGPEFLTYFQNEAQLEKSRLLSDRFSAERPKGSFSTLEIQRTEQGDSAMYLCASSLGIRGGDEQFFGPGTRLTVL.

This clonotype came up a few times. The chain employs TRBV20-1 and TRBJ1-5, with D perhaps TRBD1 (5 bases). Trimming shortened V by 0 bases and J by 1 base, and 10 bases separated the two germline ends. The CDR3 contains 15 residues. Germline V gene lookup returns CDR1 DFQATT and CDR2 SNEGSKA (reference sequence). In DNA, the CDR3 is TGCAGTGCTAGAGATGTTGGGACGAGCAATCAGCCCCAGCATTTT. The encoded protein is CSARDVGTSNQPQHF.

This sequence joins TRBV14 and TRBJ2-5, with D maybe TRBD1 (5 bases). V lost 3 bases and J lost 1, with 9 bases in between. Germline CDR1 is SGHDN and CDR2 is FVKESK. CDR3 length: 14 residues. The CDR3 spells CASSHRAGQETQYF. The CDR3 DNA sequence: TGTGCCAGCAGCCACAGGGCAGGCCAAGAGACCCAGTACTTC. The full variable domain, its missing parts supplied by reference TRBV14 and TRBJ2-5, is EAGVTQFPSHSVIEKGQTVTLRCDPISGHDNLYWYRRVMGKEIKFLLHFVKESKQDESGMPNNRFLAERTGGTYSTLKVQPAELEDSGVYFCASSHRAGQETQYFGPGTRLLVL.

The chain employs TRBV18 and TRBJ2-5; D uncertain. The CDR3 runs to 13 residues. Germline V CDR1 and CDR2: KGHSH, LQKENI. The V end was cut by 2 bases, the J end by 2 bases, with 6 bases between. The CDR3 region is CASSPGKQETQYF. In DNA, the CDR3 is TGTGCCAGCTCACCAGGGAAACAAGAGACCCAGTACTTC.

In this sample, this clonotype turned up once. This chain connects TRBV20-1 to TRBJ2-5, with D uncertain. The germline V gene has CDR1 DFQATT and CDR2 SNEGSKA (reference sequence). Trimming left V 6 bases short and J 1 base short, with 15 bases between. This CDR3 region has 14 residues. This CDR3 is CSARPGSSQETQYF. DNA for the CDR3: TGCAGTGCCAGACCAGGTTCGTCCCAAGAGACCCAGTACTTC.

This clonotype was seen only once. The rearrangement uses TRBV5-1 and TRBJ2-5; 7 bases fit TRBD2. The CDR3 sequence is 13 residues long. Germline values: CDR1 SGHRS, CDR2 YFSETQ. V lost 5 bases to trimming and J lost 2 bases; unmatched junction nucleotides: 3. The CDR3 bases are TGCGCCAGCAGGGGACTACCTCAAGAGACCCAGTACTTC. It is translated as CASRGLPQETQYF.

The V call is TRBV6-2 or TRBV6-3, the J call TRBJ2-5; D remains unclear. The ends were cut back, 7 bases at V and 2 bases at J, with 5 bases in the middle. CDR3 length: 11 residues. Germline V gives CDR1 MNHEY, CDR2 SVGEGT. In nucleotides, the CDR3 is TGTGCCAGCACCGGACAAGAGACCCAGTACTTC. Its protein product is CASTGQETQYF.

The DNA of the CDR3 is TGCGCCAGCAGCCCGGGACAGGCGGGACGGGGTCCAGATACGCAGTATTTT. This codes for CASSPGQAGRGPDTQYF. The gene calls are TRBV4-3 and TRBJ2-3, with TRBD1 matching 8 bases. Germline V lookup: CDR1 LGHNA, CDR2 YSLEER. The CDR3 has 17 residues. The J segment lost 4 bases and the V segment lost 4 bases, leaving 13 bases of the junction unmatched.

This clonotype came up once. A read error may account for a junction end that differs from germline. The chain is built from TRBV19 and TRBJ2-6; D is perhaps TRBD1 or TRBD2 (5 bases each). From germline, CDR1 is LNHDA and CDR2 SQIVND (reference sequence). This CDR3 spans 16 amino acids. This CDR3 is CASSRLGWTGANVLTF. The CDR3 DNA sequence: TGTGCCAGTAGCCGCCTTGGCTGGACCGGGGCGAACGTCCTGACTTTC.

Only a few counts were recorded for this clonotype. V gene TRBV4-2 combines with J gene TRBJ2-3; D gene ambiguous. The CDR3 contains 15 residues. The V gene's germline CDR1 is LGHNA and CDR2 YNFKEQ. Trimming removed 2 bases at V and 3 bases at J, with 12 bases between. The CDR3 nucleotides read TGTGCCAGCAGCCAAAATCGGATTCGGACAGATACGCAGTATTTT. This gives the protein CASSQNRIRTDTQYF.

This clonotype has ten or more counts. This rearrangement joins TRBV4-3 to TRBJ1-2; D not resolved. V lost 4 bases to trimming and J lost 8 bases, with 14 bases between them. This CDR3 has 13 residues. Germline V gene data show CDR1 as LGHNA and CDR2 as YSLEER. CDR3 bases: TGCGCCAGCAGCCGGCGTATCGGAGAGGGCTACACCTTC. Translating it yields CASSRRIGEGYTF.